The rows below give T cell receptor beta chains drawn from one sample of a study of T cell responses to AZD1222 COVID-19 vaccine. TCRdb keeps only in-frame clones here, not all; method: immunoSEQ multiplex PCR. The repertoire includes tens of thousands of clones, approximately 85% of them detected once, and around 3.6% sits in the top ten. Sequenced material: peripheral blood, taken 28 days after the second AZD1222 dose. These receptors originate from an adult who received the AZD1222 COVID-19 vaccine. Each CDR3 is given with its conserved first and last residue. The order of the fields is J gene, clone size, D gene, V gene, CDR3 protein, CDR3 DNA. A D gene is named only where the DNA matches it firmly. Rows give clone size only sometimes, using once, few, many, or a class for an expanded clone.

J: TRBJ1-3
size: .
D: .
V: TRBV11-2
CDR3: CASSFLDSSGNTIYF
DNA: TGTGCCAGCAGCTTTCTCGACTCTTCTGGAAACACCATATATTTT

J: TRBJ1-3
size: .
D: .
V: TRBV9
CDR3: CASSVSGSSGNTIYF
DNA: TGTGCCAGCAGCGTTTCAGGGTCCTCTGGAAACACCATATATTTT

J: TRBJ1-2
size: .
D: .
V: TRBV27
CDR3: CASSLQGGDGYTF
DNA: TGTGCCAGCAGTTTACAGGGAGGGGATGGCTACACCTTC

J: TRBJ1-2
size: .
D: .
V: TRBV9
CDR3: CASSVATGLNYGYTF
DNA: TGTGCCAGCAGCGTAGCTACAGGACTTAACTATGGCTACACCTTC

J: TRBJ2-1
size: .
D: .
V: TRBV28
CDR3: CASRFRAGAYNEQFF
DNA: TGTGCCAGCAGATTTCGAGCCGGTGCCTACAATGAGCAGTTCTTC

J: TRBJ2-5
size: .
D: .
V: TRBV7-2
CDR3: CASSYRRAGETQYF
DNA: TGTGCCAGCAGCTATCGACGCGCTGGGGAGACCCAGTACTTC

J: TRBJ2-5
size: .
D: TRBD1
V: TRBV4-2
CDR3: CASSPSPPGGETQYF
DNA: TGTGCCAGCAGCCCTAGCCCCCCAGGGGGAGAGACCCAGTACTTC

J: TRBJ2-3
size: .
D: TRBD2
V: TRBV7-3
CDR3: CASSLLRAGGNTDTQYF
DNA: TGTGCCAGCAGCCTACTCCGAGCGGGAGGGAACACAGATACGCAGTATTTT

J: TRBJ2-3
size: .
D: TRBD2
V: TRBV6-4
CDR3: CASSEAGGTDTQYF
DNA: TGTGCCAGCAGTGAAGCGGGAGGCACAGATACGCAGTATTTT

J: TRBJ2-2
size: .
D: .
V: TRBV6-5
CDR3: CASRLEGTGELFF
DNA: TGTGCCAGCAGACTAGAGGGAACCGGGGAGCTGTTTTTT

J: TRBJ1-1
size: .
D: .
V: TRBV5-1
CDR3: CASSLDPEGAEAFF
DNA: TGCGCCAGCAGCTTGGATCCAGAGGGGGCTGAAGCTTTCTTT

J: TRBJ2-7
size: .
D: .
V: TRBV9
CDR3: CASSLTGQSSYEQYF
DNA: TGTGCCAGCAGTCTTACAGGACAGAGCTCCTACGAGCAGTACTTC

J: TRBJ2-3
size: .
D: TRBD1
V: TRBV2
CDR3: CASSMDRVVGTDTQYF
DNA: TGTGCCAGCAGTATGGACAGGGTTGTCGGAACAGATACGCAGTATTTT

J: TRBJ2-7
size: .
D: TRBD1
V: TRBV10-3
CDR3: CAISFRTGGYEQYF
DNA: TGTGCCATCAGTTTCCGGACAGGGGGGTACGAGCAGTACTTC

J: TRBJ2-2
size: .
D: .
V: TRBV4-1
CDR3: CASSQGGAGQGVGGELFF
DNA: TGCGCCAGCAGCCAAGGAGGAGCCGGGCAGGGAGTGGGCGGGGAGCTGTTTTTT

J: TRBJ2-1
size: few
D: TRBD1
V: TRBV29-1
CDR3: CSETGQGATSPGEQFF
DNA: TGCAGCGAAACGGGACAGGGAGCAACTAGCCCCGGGGAGCAGTTCTTC

J: TRBJ2-7
size: few
D: .
V: TRBV7-2
CDR3: CASSLTVRDPGEQYF
DNA: TGTGCCAGCAGCTTAACGGTACGGGATCCCGGCGAGCAGTACTTC

J: TRBJ1-2
size: once
D: .
V: TRBV3-1/TRBV3-2
CDR3: CASSPEDGGFSGNYGYTF
DNA: TGTGCCAGCAGCCCTGAGGACGGGGGCTTTTCGGGGAACTATGGCTACACCTTC

J: TRBJ1-5
size: .
D: .
V: TRBV6-2/TRBV6-3
CDR3: CASSYGAAGGNQPQHF
DNA: TGTGCCAGCAGTTACGGGGCAGCGGGGGGCAATCAGCCCCAGCATTTT

J: TRBJ1-6
size: .
D: TRBD1
V: TRBV5-1
CDR3: CASSRTTGRSNSPLHF
DNA: TGCGCCAGCAGCCGTACGACAGGGAGGAGTAATTCACCCCTCCACTTT

J: TRBJ1-4
size: .
D: .
V: TRBV18
CDR3: CASSPPGLGTTNEKLFF
DNA: TGTGCCAGCTCACCCCCCGGTTTGGGGACCACTAATGAAAAACTGTTTTTT

J: TRBJ1-6
size: .
D: TRBD1
V: TRBV12-3/TRBV12-4
CDR3: CATTGVYNSPLHF
DNA: TGTGCCACCACAGGGGTCTATAATTCACCCCTCCACTTT

J: TRBJ2-2
size: .
D: .
V: TRBV29-1
CDR3: CSVEDRGVGTGELFF
DNA: TGCAGCGTTGAAGATCGAGGGGTCGGCACCGGGGAGCTGTTTTTT

J: TRBJ1-2
size: .
D: TRBD1
V: TRBV5-6
CDR3: CASSPLRDRGSYGYTF
DNA: TGTGCCAGCAGCCCTCTCCGGGACAGGGGAAGCTATGGCTACACCTTC

J: TRBJ1-3
size: .
D: .
V: TRBV3-1/TRBV3-2
CDR3: CASSHDTLAGNTIYF
DNA: TGTGCCAGCAGCCACGACACCCTGGCTGGAAACACCATATATTTT

J: TRBJ1-5
size: .
D: .
V: TRBV12-3/TRBV12-4
CDR3: CASSLDQPQHF
DNA: TGTGCCAGCAGTTTAGATCAGCCCCAGCATTTT

J: TRBJ2-2
size: few
D: .
V: TRBV2
CDR3: CASSDNPGELFF
DNA: TGTGCCAGCAGTGATAACCCCGGGGAGCTGTTTTTT

J: TRBJ2-2
size: .
D: TRBD2
V: TRBV10-1
CDR3: CASSRLAGDLAGELFF
DNA: TGCGCCAGCAGTAGGCTAGCGGGGGATCTGGCCGGGGAGCTGTTTTTT

J: TRBJ1-2
size: .
D: TRBD1
V: TRBV12-3/TRBV12-4
CDR3: CASSPGTAYGYTF
DNA: TGTGCCAGCAGCCCCGGGACAGCCTATGGCTACACCTTC

J: TRBJ2-1
size: .
D: TRBD1
V: TRBV4-2
CDR3: CASSPAGTGSYNEQFF
DNA: TGTGCCAGCAGCCCCGCCGGGACAGGGTCCTACAATGAGCAGTTCTTC

J: TRBJ1-1
size: once
D: TRBD1
V: TRBV3-1/TRBV3-2
CDR3: CASSQTAQQGKAFF
DNA: TGTGCCAGCAGCCAAACGGCCCAACAGGGGAAGGCTTTCTTT

J: TRBJ1-4
size: few
D: .
V: TRBV29-1
CDR3: CSVKGVEKGEKLFF
DNA: TGCAGCGTGAAAGGGGTGGAAAAGGGGGAAAAACTGTTTTTT

J: TRBJ2-1
size: .
D: TRBD2
V: TRBV19
CDR3: CASDPSGGATHEQFF
DNA: TGTGCCAGTGACCCTAGCGGGGGGGCCACCCATGAGCAGTTCTTC

J: TRBJ2-7
size: .
D: TRBD2
V: TRBV27
CDR3: CASSMWTSGKETYEQYF
DNA: TGTGCCAGCAGTATGTGGACTAGCGGGAAGGAAACCTACGAGCAGTACTTC

J: TRBJ2-7
size: .
D: .
V: TRBV3-1/TRBV3-2
CDR3: CASSQGPSPRSYEQYF
DNA: TGTGCCAGCAGCCAAGGCCCTTCGCCCCGCTCCTACGAGCAGTACTTC

J: TRBJ1-1
size: .
D: .
V: TRBV30
CDR3: CACHSGGLNSMNTEAFF
DNA: TGTGCCTGCCATTCCGGAGGGCTAAACTCTATGAACACTGAAGCTTTCTTT

J: TRBJ2-5
size: .
D: TRBD1
V: TRBV28
CDR3: CASSLTGQGQQETQYF
DNA: TGTGCCAGCAGTTTAACGGGACAGGGACAACAAGAGACCCAGTACTTC

J: TRBJ1-1
size: .
D: .
V: TRBV28
CDR3: CASSLADLEAFF
DNA: TGTGCCAGCAGTCTGGCGGACCTCGAAGCTTTCTTT

J: TRBJ1-1
size: .
D: .
V: TRBV18
CDR3: CASSLSRPTGNTEAFF
DNA: TGTGCCAGCTCACTCTCACGTCCAACAGGGAACACTGAAGCTTTCTTT

J: TRBJ2-5
size: .
D: TRBD1
V: TRBV5-4
CDR3: CASSPGQEETQYF
DNA: TGTGCCAGCAGCCCCGGACAGGAAGAGACCCAGTACTTC

J: TRBJ2-3
size: .
D: .
V: TRBV28
CDR3: CASSVQVGLTDTQYF
DNA: TGTGCCAGCAGTGTACAGGTTGGCCTCACAGATACGCAGTATTTT

J: TRBJ1-6
size: .
D: .
V: TRBV6-5
CDR3: CASSTTGPLHF
DNA: TGTGCCAGCAGCACGACAGGACCCCTCCACTTT

J: TRBJ2-3
size: once
D: TRBD2
V: TRBV19
CDR3: CASSEVAGGTDTQYF
DNA: TGTGCCAGTAGTGAGGTAGCGGGGGGCACAGATACGCAGTATTTT

J: TRBJ1-1
size: .
D: .
V: TRBV13
CDR3: CASSLVLDRGTEAFF
DNA: TGTGCCAGCAGCTTAGTACTTGACCGAGGGACTGAAGCTTTCTTT

J: TRBJ2-1
size: .
D: .
V: TRBV15
CDR3: CATSRDRLTYNEQFF
DNA: TGTGCCACCAGCAGAGATCGCCTCACCTACAATGAGCAGTTCTTC

J: TRBJ1-5
size: .
D: .
V: TRBV11-2
CDR3: CASSLKAVGQPQHF
DNA: TGTGCCAGCAGCTTAAAGGCTGTCGGACAGCCCCAGCATTTT

J: TRBJ1-1
size: .
D: TRBD1
V: TRBV11-2
CDR3: CASSSRGGGFITEAFF
DNA: TGTGCCAGCAGCTCCCGGGGAGGGGGCTTTATCACTGAAGCTTTCTTT

J: TRBJ1-3
size: .
D: .
V: TRBV5-3
CDR3: CARSPSEILSGNTIYF
DNA: TGTGCCAGAAGCCCCTCAGAAATCCTCTCTGGAAACACCATATATTTT

J: TRBJ2-3
size: .
D: .
V: TRBV6-5
CDR3: CASDRDPSGGDTQYF
DNA: TGTGCCAGCGACAGGGACCCTTCCGGGGGAGATACGCAGTATTTT

J: TRBJ2-2
size: .
D: .
V: TRBV5-1
CDR3: CASSLDRVDTGELFF
DNA: TGCGCCAGCAGCTTGGATAGGGTGGACACCGGGGAGCTGTTTTTT

J: TRBJ1-1
size: once
D: .
V: TRBV29-1
CDR3: CSGATGNTEAFF
DNA: TGCAGCGGTGCTACGGGGAACACTGAAGCTTTCTTT

J: TRBJ2-7
size: .
D: TRBD2
V: TRBV5-4
CDR3: CASSLAGTSGIREQYF
DNA: TGTGCCAGCAGCTTGGCCGGGACTAGCGGGATTAGGGAGCAGTACTTC

J: TRBJ2-1
size: .
D: TRBD2
V: TRBV4-2
CDR3: CASSKSGSGSKEQFF
DNA: TGTGCCAGCAGCAAAAGCGGTAGCGGGAGTAAAGAGCAGTTCTTC

J: TRBJ1-1
size: .
D: TRBD1
V: TRBV7-8
CDR3: CASSPRFQGATEAFF
DNA: TGTGCCAGCAGCCCAAGGTTTCAGGGGGCCACTGAAGCTTTCTTT

J: TRBJ1-1
size: .
D: .
V: TRBV9
CDR3: CASSLRVEGEAFF
DNA: TGTGCCAGCAGCTTGAGGGTGGAGGGTGAAGCTTTCTTT